This T cell receptor beta chain stems from a study of cytomegalovirus exposure and HLA in healthy donors. Study observations and caveats: Segments of the TCR beta V type were, in most cases, productive about 87% or about 30% of the time in an earlier analysis.

Primers: 60 Vbeta forward and 13 Jbeta reverse. Sequencing used immunoSEQ multiplex PCR; TCRdb keeps in-frame clones, though not all of them. This table has 250,000 or so clones, approximately 82% appearing once. Germline V CDR1 and CDR2: MNHEY, SMNVEV (reference sequence). Deletions cut 5 bases from V and 0 bases from J, with 17 bases between. This CDR3 region has 16 residues. As concerns this clone: Its matching antigen is unknown.

Sample: PBMCs. This clonotype originated in a woman aged 60-75 years in good health and CMV-seropositive. The J gene is TRBJ2-7, the V gene TRBV27; D is perhaps TRBD2 (6 bases). CDR3 protein: CASSPMGGSSSYEQYF. The CDR3 DNA sequence: TGTGCCAGCAGTCCTATGGGGGGAAGTAGCTCCTACGAGCAGTACTTC.